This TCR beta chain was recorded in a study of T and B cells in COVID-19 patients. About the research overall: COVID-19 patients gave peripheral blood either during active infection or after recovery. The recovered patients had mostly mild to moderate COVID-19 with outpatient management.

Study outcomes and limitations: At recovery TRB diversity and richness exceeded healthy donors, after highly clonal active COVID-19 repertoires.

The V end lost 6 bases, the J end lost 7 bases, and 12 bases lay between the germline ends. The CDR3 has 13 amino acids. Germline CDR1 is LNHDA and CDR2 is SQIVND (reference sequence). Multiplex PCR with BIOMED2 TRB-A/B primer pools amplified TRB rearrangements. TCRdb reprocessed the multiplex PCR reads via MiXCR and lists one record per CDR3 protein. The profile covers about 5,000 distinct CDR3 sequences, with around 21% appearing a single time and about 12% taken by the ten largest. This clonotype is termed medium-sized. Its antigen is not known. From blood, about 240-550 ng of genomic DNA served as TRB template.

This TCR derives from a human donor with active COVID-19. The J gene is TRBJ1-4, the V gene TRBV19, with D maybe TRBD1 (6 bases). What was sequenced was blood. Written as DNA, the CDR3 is TGTGCCAGTAGAATGGGGGCGGGTGAAAAACTGTTTTTT. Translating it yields CASRMGAGEKLFF.